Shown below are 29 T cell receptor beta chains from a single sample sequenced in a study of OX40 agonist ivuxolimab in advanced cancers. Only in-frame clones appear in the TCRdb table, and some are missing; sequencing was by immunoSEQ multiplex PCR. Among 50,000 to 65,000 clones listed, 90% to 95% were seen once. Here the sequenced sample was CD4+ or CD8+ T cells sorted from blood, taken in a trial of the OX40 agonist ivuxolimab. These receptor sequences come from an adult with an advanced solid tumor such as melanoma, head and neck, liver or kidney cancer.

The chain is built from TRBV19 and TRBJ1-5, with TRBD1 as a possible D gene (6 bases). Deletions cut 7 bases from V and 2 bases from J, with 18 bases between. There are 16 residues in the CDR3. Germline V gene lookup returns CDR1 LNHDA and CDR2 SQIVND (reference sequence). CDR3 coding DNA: TGTGCCAGTAAGGGGGTATTGTCGGGGGGCAATCAGCCCCAGCATTTT. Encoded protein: CASKGVLSGGNQPQHF.

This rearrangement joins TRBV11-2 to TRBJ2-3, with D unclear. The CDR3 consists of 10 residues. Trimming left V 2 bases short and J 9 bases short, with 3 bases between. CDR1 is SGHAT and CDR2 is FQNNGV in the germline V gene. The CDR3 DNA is TGTGCCAGCAGCTTACGGACGCAGTATTTT. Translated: CASSLRTQYF.

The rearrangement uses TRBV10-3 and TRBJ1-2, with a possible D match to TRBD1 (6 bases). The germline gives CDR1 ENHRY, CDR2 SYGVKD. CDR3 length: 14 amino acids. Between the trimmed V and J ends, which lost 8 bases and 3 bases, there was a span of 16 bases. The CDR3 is CAIGTVDSYYGYTF. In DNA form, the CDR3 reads TGTGCCATCGGGACTGTGGACAGCTACTATGGCTACACCTTC.

CDR3: CSAQGGITGELFF. CDR3 DNA sequence: TGCAGCGCCCAGGGGGGAATTACCGGGGAGCTGTTTTTT. V and J are TRBV29-1 and TRBJ2-2; perhaps TRBD1 as D (7 bases). This CDR3 region has 13 residues. Germline V lookup: CDR1 SQVTM, CDR2 ANQGSEA. V was shortened by 7 bases and J by 5 bases, with 14 bases between the two germline ends.

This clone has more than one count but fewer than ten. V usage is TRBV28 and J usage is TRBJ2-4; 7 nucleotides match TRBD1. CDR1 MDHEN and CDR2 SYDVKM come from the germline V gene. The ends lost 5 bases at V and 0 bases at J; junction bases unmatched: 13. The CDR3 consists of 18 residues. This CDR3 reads CASSTPFGDSLAKNIQYF. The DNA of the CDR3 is TGTGCCAGCAGTACTCCCTTCGGGGACAGCCTAGCCAAAAACATTCAGTACTTC. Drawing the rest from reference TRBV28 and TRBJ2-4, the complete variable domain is DVKVTQSSRYLVKRTGEKVFLECVQDMDHENMFWYRQDPGLGLRLIYFSYDVKMKEKGDIPEGYSVSREKKERFSLILESASTNQTSMYLCASSTPFGDSLAKNIQYFGAGTRLSVL.

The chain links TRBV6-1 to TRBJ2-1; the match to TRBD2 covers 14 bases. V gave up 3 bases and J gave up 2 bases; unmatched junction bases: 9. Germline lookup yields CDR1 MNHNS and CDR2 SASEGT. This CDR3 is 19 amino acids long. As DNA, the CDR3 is TGTGCCAGCAGTGACACCGGGACTAGCGGGGGTCGAACCTACAATGAGCAGTTCTTC. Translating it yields CASSDTGTSGGRTYNEQFF.

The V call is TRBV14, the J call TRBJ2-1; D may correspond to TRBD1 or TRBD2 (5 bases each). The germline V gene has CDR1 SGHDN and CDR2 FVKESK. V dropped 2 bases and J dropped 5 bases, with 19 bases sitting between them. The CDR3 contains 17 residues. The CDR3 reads CASSQRGGGRTHNEQFF. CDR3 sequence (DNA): TGTGCCAGCAGCCAACGCGGTGGGGGACGTACACACAATGAGCAGTTCTTC.

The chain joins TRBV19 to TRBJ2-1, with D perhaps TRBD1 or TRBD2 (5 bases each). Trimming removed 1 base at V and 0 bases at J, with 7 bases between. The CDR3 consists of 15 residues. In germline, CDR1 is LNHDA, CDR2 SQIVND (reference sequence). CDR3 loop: CASSIVGDSYNEQFF. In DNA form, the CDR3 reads TGTGCCAGTAGTATAGTGGGGGACTCCTACAATGAGCAGTTCTTC.

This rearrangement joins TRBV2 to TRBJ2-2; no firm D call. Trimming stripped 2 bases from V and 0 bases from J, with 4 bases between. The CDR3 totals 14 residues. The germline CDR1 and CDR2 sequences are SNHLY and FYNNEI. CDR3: CASSESSNTGELFF. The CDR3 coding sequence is TGTGCCAGCAGTGAATCCTCGAACACCGGGGAGCTGTTTTTT. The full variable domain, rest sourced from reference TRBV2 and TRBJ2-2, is EPEVTQTPSHQVTQMGQEVILRCVPISNHLYFYWYRQILGQKVEFLVSFYNNEISEKSEIFDDQFSVERPDGSNFTLKIRSTKLEDSAMYFCASSESSNTGELFFGEGSRLTVL.

The CDR3 nucleotides are TGTGCCAGCAGCCAAGCCTTCGGGTTAAATAATTCACCCCTCCACTTT. Amino acids: CASSQAFGLNNSPLHF. The chain employs TRBV4-2 and TRBJ1-6, with D uncertain. The V gene lost 1 base and the J gene lost 5 bases, with 12 bases spanning the gap. From germline, CDR1 is LGHNA and CDR2 YNFKEQ. The CDR3 is 16 residues long.

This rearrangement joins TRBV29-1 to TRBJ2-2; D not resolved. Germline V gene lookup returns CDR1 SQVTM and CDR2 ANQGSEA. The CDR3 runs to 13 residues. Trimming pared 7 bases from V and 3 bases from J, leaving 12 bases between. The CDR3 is CSAMARDTGELFF. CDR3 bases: TGCAGCGCAATGGCTAGGGACACCGGGGAGCTGTTTTTT.

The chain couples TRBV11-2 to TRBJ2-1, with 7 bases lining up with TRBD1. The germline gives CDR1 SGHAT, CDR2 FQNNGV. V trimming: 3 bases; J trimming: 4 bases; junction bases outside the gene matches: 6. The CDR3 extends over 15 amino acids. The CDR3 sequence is CASSFWDSTYNEQFF. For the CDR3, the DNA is TGTGCCAGCAGCTTTTGGGACAGTACGTACAATGAGCAGTTCTTC.

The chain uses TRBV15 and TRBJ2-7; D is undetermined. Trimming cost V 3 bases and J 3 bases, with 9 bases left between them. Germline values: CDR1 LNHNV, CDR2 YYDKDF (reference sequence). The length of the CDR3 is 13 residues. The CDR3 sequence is CATSSDLLYEQYF. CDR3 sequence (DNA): TGTGCCACCAGCAGCGACCTCCTCTACGAGCAGTACTTC.

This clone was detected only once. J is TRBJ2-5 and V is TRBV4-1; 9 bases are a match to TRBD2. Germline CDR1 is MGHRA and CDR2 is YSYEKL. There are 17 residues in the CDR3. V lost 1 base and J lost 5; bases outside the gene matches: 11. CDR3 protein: CASSQAPLAGGGETQYF. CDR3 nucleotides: TGCGCCAGCAGCCAAGCCCCTCTCGCGGGAGGGGGGGAGACCCAGTACTTC.

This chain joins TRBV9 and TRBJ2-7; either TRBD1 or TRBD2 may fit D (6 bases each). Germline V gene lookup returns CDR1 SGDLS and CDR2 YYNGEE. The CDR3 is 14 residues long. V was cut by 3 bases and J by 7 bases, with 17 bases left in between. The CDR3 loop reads CASSANRVGGEQYF. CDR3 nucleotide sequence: TGTGCCAGCAGCGCGAACAGGGTAGGGGGGGAGCAGTACTTC.

CDR3 DNA: TGTGCCAGCAGCGAGGACAGGGTCAATGGCTACACCTTC. The encoded protein is CASSEDRVNGYTF. The V and J genes are TRBV9 and TRBJ1-2, with TRBD1 matching over 8 bases. V trimming: 3 bases; J trimming: 6 bases; junction bases outside the gene matches: 4. From germline, CDR1 is SGDLS and CDR2 YYNGEE. This CDR3 contains 13 residues.

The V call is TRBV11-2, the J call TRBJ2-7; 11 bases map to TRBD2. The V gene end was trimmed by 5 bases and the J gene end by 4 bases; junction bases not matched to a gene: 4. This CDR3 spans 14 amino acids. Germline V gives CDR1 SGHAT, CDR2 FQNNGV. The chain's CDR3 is CASSLAGGVYEQYF. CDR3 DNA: TGTGCCAGCAGCCTAGCGGGGGGCGTTTACGAGCAGTACTTC.

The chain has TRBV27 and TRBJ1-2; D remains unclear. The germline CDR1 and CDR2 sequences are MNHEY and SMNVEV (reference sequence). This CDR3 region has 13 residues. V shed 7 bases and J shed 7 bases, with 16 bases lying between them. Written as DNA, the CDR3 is TGTGCCAGCACGCCGGGTCCGAAGCTTGGCTACACCTTC. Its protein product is CASTPGPKLGYTF.

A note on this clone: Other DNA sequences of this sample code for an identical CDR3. The CDR3 reads CASSPEDIRGDTQYF. The CDR3 nucleotides read TGTGCCAGCAGCCCCGAGGACATACGAGGAGATACGCAGTATTTT. The chain recombines TRBV7-6 with TRBJ2-3, with D maybe TRBD1 (5 bases). CDR1 is SGHVS, CDR2 FNYEAQ, per germline. This CDR3 has 15 amino acids. The V end lost 5 bases, the J end lost 5 bases, and 17 bases lay between the germline ends. Full variable domain (missing parts from reference TRBV7-6 and TRBJ2-3): GAGVSQSPRYKVTKRGQDVALRCDPISGHVSLYWYRQALGQGPEFLTYFNYEAQQDKSGLPNDRFSAERPEGSISTLTIQRTEQRDSAMYRCASSPEDIRGDTQYFGPGTRLTVL.

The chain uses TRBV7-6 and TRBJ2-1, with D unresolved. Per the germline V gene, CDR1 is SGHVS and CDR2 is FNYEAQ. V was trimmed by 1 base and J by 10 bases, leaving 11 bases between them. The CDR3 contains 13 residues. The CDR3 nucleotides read TGTGCCAGCAGCTTAGTTAGTGAGCGCGAGCAGTTCTTC. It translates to CASSLVSEREQFF.

This chain's CDR3 is CASSQPPGVEGENIQYF. The CDR3 nucleotides are TGCGCCAGCAGCCAACCACCAGGGGTGGAGGGCGAAAACATTCAGTACTTC. The V and J genes are TRBV4-1 and TRBJ2-4; D may be TRBD1 or TRBD2 (6 bases each). Germline values: CDR1 MGHRA, CDR2 YSYEKL. Trimming shortened V by 2 bases and J by 5 bases, and 19 bases separated the two germline ends. The CDR3 totals 17 residues.

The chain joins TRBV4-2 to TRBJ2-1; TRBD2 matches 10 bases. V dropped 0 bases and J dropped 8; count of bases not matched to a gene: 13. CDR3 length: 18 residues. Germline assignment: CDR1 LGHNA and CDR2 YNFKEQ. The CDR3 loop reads CASSQEAGTSARGDEQFF. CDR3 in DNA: TGTGCCAGCAGCCAAGAGGCCGGGACTAGCGCCAGAGGTGATGAGCAGTTCTTC.

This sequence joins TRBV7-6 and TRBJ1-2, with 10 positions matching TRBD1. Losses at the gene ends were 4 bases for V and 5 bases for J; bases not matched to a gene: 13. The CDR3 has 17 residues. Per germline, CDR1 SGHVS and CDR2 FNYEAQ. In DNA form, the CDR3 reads TGTGCCAGCAGCTCGACCTCCGGGACAGGGGCATTTTATGGCTACACCTTC. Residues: CASSSTSGTGAFYGYTF.

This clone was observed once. The CDR3 coding sequence is TGCAGCGTTGTCGGGGGGGCCAACGTCCTGACTTTC. Translated, it gives CSVVGGANVLTF. This rearrangement joins TRBV29-1 to TRBJ2-6; D is uncertain. The V end lost 4 bases, the J end lost 4 bases, and 5 bases lay between the germline ends. The CDR3 extends over 12 amino acids. The germline V gene has CDR1 SQVTM and CDR2 ANQGSEA.

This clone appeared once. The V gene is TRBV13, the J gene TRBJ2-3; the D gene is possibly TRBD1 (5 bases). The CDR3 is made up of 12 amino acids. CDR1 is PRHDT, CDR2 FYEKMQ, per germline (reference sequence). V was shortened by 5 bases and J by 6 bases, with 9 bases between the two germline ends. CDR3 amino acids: CASSQGRDTQYF. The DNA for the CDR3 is TGTGCCAGCAGCCAGGGAAGGGATACGCAGTATTTT.

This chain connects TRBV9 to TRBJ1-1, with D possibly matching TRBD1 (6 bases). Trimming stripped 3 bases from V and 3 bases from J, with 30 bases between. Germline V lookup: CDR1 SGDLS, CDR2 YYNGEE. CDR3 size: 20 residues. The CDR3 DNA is TGTGCCAGCAGCGATCGCCCCCAGAAGGTGGACGTAGGGGGGGACACTGAAGCTTTCTTT. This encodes CASSDRPQKVDVGGDTEAFF.

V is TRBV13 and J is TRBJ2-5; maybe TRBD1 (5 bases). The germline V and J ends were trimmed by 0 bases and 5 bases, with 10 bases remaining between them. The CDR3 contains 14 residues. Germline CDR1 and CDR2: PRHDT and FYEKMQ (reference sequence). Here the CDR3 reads CASSLGVAGETQYF. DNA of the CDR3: TGTGCCAGCAGCTTAGGGGTTGCAGGGGAGACCCAGTACTTC.

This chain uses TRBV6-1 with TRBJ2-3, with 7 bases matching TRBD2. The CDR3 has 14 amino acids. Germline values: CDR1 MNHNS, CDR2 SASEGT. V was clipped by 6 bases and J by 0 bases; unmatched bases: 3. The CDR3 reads CASSGLGSTDTQYF. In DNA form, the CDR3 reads TGTGCCAGCAGCGGACTAGGTAGCACAGATACGCAGTATTTT.

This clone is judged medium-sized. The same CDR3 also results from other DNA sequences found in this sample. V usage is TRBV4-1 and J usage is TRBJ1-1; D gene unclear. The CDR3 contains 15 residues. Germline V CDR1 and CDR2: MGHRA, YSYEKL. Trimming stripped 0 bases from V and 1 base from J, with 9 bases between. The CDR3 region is CASSQEGTANTEAFF. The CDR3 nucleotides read TGCGCCAGCAGCCAAGAGGGCACCGCGAACACTGAAGCTTTCTTT.